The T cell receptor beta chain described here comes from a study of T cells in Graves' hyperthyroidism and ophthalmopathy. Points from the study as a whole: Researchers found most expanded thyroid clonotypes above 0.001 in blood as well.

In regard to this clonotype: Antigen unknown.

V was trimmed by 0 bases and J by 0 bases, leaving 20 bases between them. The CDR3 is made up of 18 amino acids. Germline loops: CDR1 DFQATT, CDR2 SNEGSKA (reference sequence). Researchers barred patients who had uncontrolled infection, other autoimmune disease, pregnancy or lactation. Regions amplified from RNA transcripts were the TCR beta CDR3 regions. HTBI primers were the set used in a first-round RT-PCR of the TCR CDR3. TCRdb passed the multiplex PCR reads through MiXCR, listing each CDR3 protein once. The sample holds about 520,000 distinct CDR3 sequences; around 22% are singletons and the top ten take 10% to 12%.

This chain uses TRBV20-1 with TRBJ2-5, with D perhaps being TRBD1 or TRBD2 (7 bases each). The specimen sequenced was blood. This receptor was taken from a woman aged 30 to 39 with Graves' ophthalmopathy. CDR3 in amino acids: CSARDYRGGGPYQETQYF. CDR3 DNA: TGCAGTGCTAGAGACTACAGGGGCGGGGGACCGTACCAAGAGACCCAGTACTTC.